This is a list of T cell receptor beta chains from one sample in a study of blood T cell repertoires in COVID-19. The table came from immunoSEQ multiplex PCR; TCRdb's copy has only in-frame clones and leaves some out. The profile shows fewer than 350,000 clones, 70% to 90% of them singletons. Material for sequencing was peripheral blood. These receptor sequences come from a man between 18 and 29 years old with active or convalescent COVID-19. CDR3s include the opening cysteine and the closing phenylalanine or tryptophan. A D gene is named only where the DNA matches it firmly. Part of the rows lack a size; the others show once, few, many or a class for expanded clones.

v_call,cdr3_length,d_call,j_call,clone_size,cdr3_aa,cdr3_nt
TRBV6-5,12,.,TRBJ1-4,.,CASSYERVRLFF,TGTGCCAGCAGTTACGAGAGAGTACGACTGTTTTTT
TRBV6-2/TRBV6-3,15,.,TRBJ1-1,.,CASSYPSRYNTEAFF,TGTGCCAGCAGTTACCCGAGCAGGTACAACACTGAAGCTTTCTTT
TRBV19,13,TRBD2,TRBJ2-7,.,CASMPSGDGEQYF,TGTGCCAGTATGCCAAGCGGGGACGGCGAGCAGTACTTC
TRBV7-9,13,.,TRBJ2-7,.,CASRRSADYEQYF,TGTGCCAGCAGGCGATCGGCGGACTACGAGCAGTACTTC
TRBV6-2/TRBV6-3,12,.,TRBJ2-1,.,CASSPRWNEQFF,TGTGCCAGCAGCCCGCGTTGGAATGAGCAGTTCTTC
TRBV6-1,16,.,TRBJ2-3,.,CASSEVAGPSTDTQYF,TGTGCCAGCAGTGAAGTTGCGGGGCCAAGCACAGATACGCAGTATTTT
TRBV7-9,14,TRBD1,TRBJ1-2,.,CASTKGQGNYGYTF,TGTGCCAGCACCAAGGGACAGGGGAACTATGGCTACACCTTC
TRBV11-2,16,.,TRBJ2-5,.,CASSQAFVGAQETQYF,TGTGCCAGCAGCCAGGCGTTTGTTGGGGCACAAGAGACCCAGTACTTC
TRBV2,14,.,TRBJ1-5,.,CASRPDGDNQPQHF,TGTGCCAGCAGACCAGACGGAGACAATCAGCCCCAGCATTTT
TRBV19,13,.,TRBJ2-7,once,CASSIGQSYEQYF,TGTGCCAGTAGTATCGGACAGTCCTACGAGCAGTACTTC
TRBV27,14,.,TRBJ1-5,once,CASSPQGNNQPQHF,TGTGCCAGCAGTCCACAGGGAAACAATCAGCCCCAGCATTTT
TRBV5-1,15,TRBD1,TRBJ1-1,.,CASSEGQGMNTEAFF,TGCGCCAGCAGCGAGGGACAGGGGATGAACACTGAAGCTTTCTTT
TRBV3-1/TRBV3-2,17,TRBD1,TRBJ1-6,.,CASLIPLQGNYNSPLHF,TGTGCCAGCCTGATTCCATTACAGGGGAACTATAATTCACCCCTCCACTTT